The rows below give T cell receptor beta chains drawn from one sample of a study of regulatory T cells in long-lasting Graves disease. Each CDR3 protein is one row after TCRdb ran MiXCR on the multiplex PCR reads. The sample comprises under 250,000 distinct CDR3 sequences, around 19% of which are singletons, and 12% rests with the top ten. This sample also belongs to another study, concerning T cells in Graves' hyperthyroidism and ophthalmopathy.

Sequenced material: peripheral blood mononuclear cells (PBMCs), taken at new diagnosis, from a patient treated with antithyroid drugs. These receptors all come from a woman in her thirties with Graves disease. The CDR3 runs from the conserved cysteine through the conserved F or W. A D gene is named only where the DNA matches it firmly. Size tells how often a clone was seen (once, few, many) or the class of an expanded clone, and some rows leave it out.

cdr3_nt: TGCAGTGCTAGAGGACGGGACAGGGTGGAGACCCAGTACTTC
cdr3_aa: CSARGRDRVETQYF
d_call: TRBD1
v_call: TRBV20-1
j_call: TRBJ2-5
clone_size: many

cdr3_nt: TGTGCCAGCAGCGCCGGGACAGGGGGCCTCAGGACTGAAGCTTTCTTT
cdr3_aa: CASSAGTGGLRTEAFF
d_call: TRBD1
v_call: TRBV11-2
j_call: TRBJ1-1
clone_size: many

cdr3_nt: TGTGCCAGCAGTTTACGTGGGACTAGCGACTACGAGCAGTACTTC
cdr3_aa: CASSLRGTSDYEQYF
d_call: TRBD2
v_call: TRBV27
j_call: TRBJ2-7
clone_size: many

cdr3_nt: TGTGCCAGCTCAAGGACAGGGGGCGCGGAGCAGTTCTTC
cdr3_aa: CASSRTGGAEQFF
d_call: TRBD1
v_call: TRBV18
j_call: TRBJ2-1
clone_size: many

cdr3_nt: TGTGCCAGCAGTTACTCAGAGACGGGGGGCGCCTATGGCTACACCTTC
cdr3_aa: CASSYSETGGAYGYTF
d_call: -
v_call: TRBV6-2/TRBV6-3
j_call: TRBJ1-2
clone_size: many

cdr3_nt: TGTGCCAGCAGCTTAGGTCCAGGGTCCGGAAACACCATATATTTT
cdr3_aa: CASSLGPGSGNTIYF
d_call: -
v_call: TRBV11-2
j_call: TRBJ1-3
clone_size: many

cdr3_nt: TGTGCCAGCAGTTTAGGGGCGGACGCGAACACCGGGGAGCTGTTTTTT
cdr3_aa: CASSLGADANTGELFF
d_call: -
v_call: TRBV28
j_call: TRBJ2-2
clone_size: many

cdr3_nt: TGTGCCAGCAGCGTAGATGGGGGTACTTTCAATGAGCAGTTCTTC
cdr3_aa: CASSVDGGTFNEQFF
d_call: -
v_call: TRBV9
j_call: TRBJ2-1
clone_size: many

cdr3_nt: TGTGCCAGCAGCCAAGAGCACAGCCCCTCGACAGCAAATAATTCACCCCTCCACTTT
cdr3_aa: CASSQEHSPSTANNSPLHF
d_call: -
v_call: TRBV3-1
j_call: TRBJ1-6
clone_size: many

cdr3_nt: TGCGCCAGCAGTGAGTCGCGGGGGGGACTTCTAGGCATTCAGTACTTC
cdr3_aa: CASSESRGGLLGIQYF
d_call: TRBD2
v_call: TRBV10-2
j_call: TRBJ2-4
clone_size: -

cdr3_nt: TGTGCCACCAGTGATGCCCAGGGTGGCTATGGCTACACCTTC
cdr3_aa: CATSDAQGGYGYTF
d_call: -
v_call: TRBV24-1
j_call: TRBJ1-2
clone_size: many

cdr3_nt: TGTGCCTGGAGCCCGGGGGGCGGCCTAGCGGGAATCAGGAAGGCCGGGGAGCTGTTTTTT
cdr3_aa: CAWSPGGGLAGIRKAGELFF
d_call: TRBD2
v_call: TRBV30
j_call: TRBJ2-2
clone_size: -

cdr3_nt: TGCGCCAGCAGCTTGGTTCTAGCAGTCTACAATGAGCAGTTCTTC
cdr3_aa: CASSLVLAVYNEQFF
d_call: -
v_call: TRBV5-1
j_call: TRBJ2-1
clone_size: -

cdr3_nt: TGTGCCAGCAGTTTAAGGGGACAGGGCCTCTATGGCTACACCTTC
cdr3_aa: CASSLRGQGLYGYTF
d_call: TRBD1
v_call: TRBV27
j_call: TRBJ1-2
clone_size: -

cdr3_nt: TGTGCCAGCAGCCCCCGAGGCGCTCCAGGGGGCCGGGGTAACACTGAAGCTTTCTTT
cdr3_aa: CASSPRGAPGGRGNTEAFF
d_call: TRBD1
v_call: TRBV7-9
j_call: TRBJ1-1
clone_size: many

cdr3_nt: TGTGCCAGCAGTTCCGGACAGGGATTGAGGTACGAGCAGTACTTC
cdr3_aa: CASSSGQGLRYEQYF
d_call: TRBD1
v_call: TRBV28
j_call: TRBJ2-7
clone_size: many

cdr3_nt: TGTGCCAGCAGACAGGCGGGGGGCACTGAAGCTTTCTTT
cdr3_aa: CASRQAGGTEAFF
d_call: -
v_call: TRBV12-3/TRBV12-4
j_call: TRBJ1-1
clone_size: many

cdr3_nt: TGTGCCAGCAGCTTAAGGTCCCTACCTGAGGGGGATACGCAGTATTTT
cdr3_aa: CASSLRSLPEGDTQYF
d_call: -
v_call: TRBV7-9
j_call: TRBJ2-3
clone_size: many

cdr3_nt: TGTGCCAGCAGTTACTTACGACCTCAGGGGCGAAGTCCTGAAGCTTTCTTT
cdr3_aa: CASSYLRPQGRSPEAFF
d_call: -
v_call: TRBV6-5
j_call: TRBJ1-1
clone_size: many

cdr3_nt: TGTGCCAGCACCACGGGTCCGGGCTCACCCCTCCACTTT
cdr3_aa: CASTTGPGSPLHF
d_call: -
v_call: TRBV7-8
j_call: TRBJ1-6
clone_size: many

cdr3_nt: TGTGCCAGCAGCGAGGGTTCGACGGGCTCCTACGAGCAGTACTTC
cdr3_aa: CASSEGSTGSYEQYF
d_call: -
v_call: TRBV2
j_call: TRBJ2-7
clone_size: many

cdr3_nt: TGTGCCAGCAGCGTACCCCCCAAGAACACTGAAGCTTTCTTT
cdr3_aa: CASSVPPKNTEAFF
d_call: -
v_call: TRBV9
j_call: TRBJ1-1
clone_size: few

cdr3_nt: TGTGCCAGCAGTTCCCCGGGACTAGCGGACACAGATACGCAGTATTTT
cdr3_aa: CASSSPGLADTDTQYF
d_call: TRBD2
v_call: TRBV27
j_call: TRBJ2-3
clone_size: -

cdr3_nt: TGTGCCAGCAGCTCACTGACAGGGTGGGCTTACGAGCAGTACTTC
cdr3_aa: CASSSLTGWAYEQYF
d_call: TRBD1
v_call: TRBV7-9
j_call: TRBJ2-7
clone_size: many

cdr3_nt: TGTGCCAGCAGCGTAGGTACCGGGACACTTTACGAGCAGTACTTC
cdr3_aa: CASSVGTGTLYEQYF
d_call: -
v_call: TRBV9
j_call: TRBJ2-7
clone_size: many

cdr3_nt: TGTGCCAGCACCCGGGATAACTTACCTGAAGCTTTCTTT
cdr3_aa: CASTRDNLPEAFF
d_call: -
v_call: TRBV3-1
j_call: TRBJ1-1
clone_size: many

cdr3_nt: TGCAGTGCTCGGGACAGGGGGTTTTATAATTCACCCCTCCACTTT
cdr3_aa: CSARDRGFYNSPLHF
d_call: TRBD1
v_call: TRBV20-1
j_call: TRBJ1-6
clone_size: few

cdr3_nt: TGTGCCAGCAGCTTGGTAGGAGCCCAGGGGAACACTGAAGCTTTCTTT
cdr3_aa: CASSLVGAQGNTEAFF
d_call: -
v_call: TRBV5-5
j_call: TRBJ1-1
clone_size: many

cdr3_nt: TGTGCCAGCAGCTTAGTAGGCAACAATGAGCAGTTCTTC
cdr3_aa: CASSLVGNNEQFF
d_call: -
v_call: TRBV11-2
j_call: TRBJ2-1
clone_size: few

cdr3_nt: TGTGCCAGCAGGGAAGGTCTGGGGACGGATGGCTACACCTTC
cdr3_aa: CASREGLGTDGYTF
d_call: -
v_call: TRBV6-1
j_call: TRBJ1-2
clone_size: many

cdr3_nt: TGCGCCAGCAGCTTGGATCCCAGTGTTAACTATGGCTACACCTTC
cdr3_aa: CASSLDPSVNYGYTF
d_call: -
v_call: TRBV5-1
j_call: TRBJ1-2
clone_size: many

cdr3_nt: TGTGCCAGCAGGGGAGGAGAAAAACTGTTTTTT
cdr3_aa: CASRGGEKLFF
d_call: -
v_call: TRBV27
j_call: TRBJ1-4
clone_size: many

cdr3_nt: TGTGCCAGCACGCGGGACAGGGGGCAGGGTGGCTACACCTTC
cdr3_aa: CASTRDRGQGGYTF
d_call: TRBD1
v_call: TRBV12-3/TRBV12-4
j_call: TRBJ1-2
clone_size: -

cdr3_nt: TGTGCCAGCAGCCCCGCCCCCTTGGCGGGGGGATCCGAGACCCAGTACTTC
cdr3_aa: CASSPAPLAGGSETQYF
d_call: TRBD2
v_call: TRBV6-1
j_call: TRBJ2-5
clone_size: many

cdr3_nt: TGCAGCCCCATTTCCGGGACAGGGGGCAGGAAGACCCAGTACTTC
cdr3_aa: CSPISGTGGRKTQYF
d_call: TRBD1
v_call: TRBV29-1
j_call: TRBJ2-5
clone_size: few

cdr3_nt: TGTGCCAGCAGTAAACAGGAGAACACTGAAGCTTTCTTT
cdr3_aa: CASSKQENTEAFF
d_call: -
v_call: TRBV6-2/TRBV6-3
j_call: TRBJ1-1
clone_size: few

cdr3_nt: TGCAGTGCTTTTGACAGCCCCTACGAGCAGTACTTC
cdr3_aa: CSAFDSPYEQYF
d_call: -
v_call: TRBV20-1
j_call: TRBJ2-7
clone_size: many

cdr3_nt: TGTGCCAGCAGCTTACGCGGGGGGCTACGAGGGTCCGGGGAGCTGTTTTTT
cdr3_aa: CASSLRGGLRGSGELFF
d_call: TRBD2
v_call: TRBV11-2
j_call: TRBJ2-2
clone_size: once

cdr3_nt: TGTGCCAGCAGTACAACGTCCGGGGACGGGTCATCGGCCGCCTACGAGCAGTACTTC
cdr3_aa: CASSTTSGDGSSAAYEQYF
d_call: -
v_call: TRBV2
j_call: TRBJ2-7
clone_size: many

cdr3_nt: TGTGCCAGCAGCTCAGCCCGGGACAGGAGTAATGAAAAACTGTTTTTT
cdr3_aa: CASSSARDRSNEKLFF
d_call: TRBD1
v_call: TRBV14
j_call: TRBJ1-4
clone_size: many

cdr3_nt: TGTGCCAGCAGCTTACCGCGACAGAACACTGAAGCTTTCTTT
cdr3_aa: CASSLPRQNTEAFF
d_call: -
v_call: TRBV11-1
j_call: TRBJ1-1
clone_size: -

cdr3_nt: TGTGCCAGTAGTATATCGTCAGCGGGAGCCAAAGATACGCAGTATTTT
cdr3_aa: CASSISSAGAKDTQYF
d_call: TRBD2
v_call: TRBV19
j_call: TRBJ2-3
clone_size: many

cdr3_nt: TGTGCCTCGACGCGGGGGAGGCAGGGGTGGGTCACTGAAGCTTTCTTT
cdr3_aa: CASTRGRQGWVTEAFF
d_call: -
v_call: TRBV2
j_call: TRBJ1-1
clone_size: many

cdr3_nt: TGTGCAAGTAAATGGCAGACCGGGGAGCTGTTTTTT
cdr3_aa: CASKWQTGELFF
d_call: -
v_call: TRBV19
j_call: TRBJ2-2
clone_size: -

cdr3_nt: TGCAGTGCTCTGACAGGGCGGGGCACAGATACGCAGTATTTT
cdr3_aa: CSALTGRGTDTQYF
d_call: TRBD1
v_call: TRBV20-1
j_call: TRBJ2-3
clone_size: many